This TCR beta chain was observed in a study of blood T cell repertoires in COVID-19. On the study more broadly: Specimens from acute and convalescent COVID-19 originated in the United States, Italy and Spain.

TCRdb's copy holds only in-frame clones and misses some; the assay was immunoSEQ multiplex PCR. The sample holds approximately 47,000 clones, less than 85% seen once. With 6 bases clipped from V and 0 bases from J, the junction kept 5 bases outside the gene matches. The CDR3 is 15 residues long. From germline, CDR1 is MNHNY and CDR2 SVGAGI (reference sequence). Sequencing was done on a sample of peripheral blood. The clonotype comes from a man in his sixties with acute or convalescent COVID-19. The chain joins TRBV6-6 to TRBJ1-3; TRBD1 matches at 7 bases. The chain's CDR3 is CASSHRDSSGNTIYF. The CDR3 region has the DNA TGTGCCAGCAGCCATCGGGACAGCTCTGGAAACACCATATATTTT.